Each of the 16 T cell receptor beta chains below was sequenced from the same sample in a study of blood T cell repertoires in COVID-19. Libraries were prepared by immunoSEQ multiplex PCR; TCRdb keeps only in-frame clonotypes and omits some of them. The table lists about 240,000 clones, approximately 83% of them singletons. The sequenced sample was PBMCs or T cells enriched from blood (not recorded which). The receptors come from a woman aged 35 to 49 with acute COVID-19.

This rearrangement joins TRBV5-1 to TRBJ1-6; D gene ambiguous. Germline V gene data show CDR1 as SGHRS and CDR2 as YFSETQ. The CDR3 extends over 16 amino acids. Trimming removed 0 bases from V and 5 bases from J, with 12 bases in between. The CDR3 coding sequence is TGCGCCAGCAGCTTGGCCGCAGGCGGGCATAATTCACCCCTCCACTTT. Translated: CASSLAAGGHNSPLHF.

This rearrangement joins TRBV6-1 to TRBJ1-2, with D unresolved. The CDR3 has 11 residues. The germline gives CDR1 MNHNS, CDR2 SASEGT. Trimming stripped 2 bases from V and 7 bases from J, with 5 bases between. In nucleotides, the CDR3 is TGTGCCAGCAGTGAACCCATTGGCTACACCTTC. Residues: CASSEPIGYTF.

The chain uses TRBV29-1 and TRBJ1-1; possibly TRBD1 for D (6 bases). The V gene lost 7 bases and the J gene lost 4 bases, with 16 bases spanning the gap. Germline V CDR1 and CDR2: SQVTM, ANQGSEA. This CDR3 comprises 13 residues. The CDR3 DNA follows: TGCAGCGCCCAAGAGGGGGGGACCACTGAAGCTTTCTTT. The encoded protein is CSAQEGGTTEAFF.

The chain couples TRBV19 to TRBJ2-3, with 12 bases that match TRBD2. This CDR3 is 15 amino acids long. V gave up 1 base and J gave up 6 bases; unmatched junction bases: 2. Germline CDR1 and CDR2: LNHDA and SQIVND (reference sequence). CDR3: CASSIGLAGGDTQYF. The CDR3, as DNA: TGTGCCAGTAGTATAGGCCTAGCGGGAGGGGATACGCAGTATTTT.

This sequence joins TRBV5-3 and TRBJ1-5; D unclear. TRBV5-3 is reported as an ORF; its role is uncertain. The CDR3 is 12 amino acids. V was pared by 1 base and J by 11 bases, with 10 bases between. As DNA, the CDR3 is TGTGCCAGAAGCTTGTCGAGTCGTGCCCAGCATTTT. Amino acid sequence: CARSLSSRAQHF.

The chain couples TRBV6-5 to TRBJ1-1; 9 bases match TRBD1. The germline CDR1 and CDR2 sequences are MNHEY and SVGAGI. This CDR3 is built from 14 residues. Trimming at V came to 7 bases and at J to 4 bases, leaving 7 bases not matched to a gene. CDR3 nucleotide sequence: TGTGCCAGCATGACGGACAGGGGTTTCACTGAAGCTTTCTTT. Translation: CASMTDRGFTEAFF.

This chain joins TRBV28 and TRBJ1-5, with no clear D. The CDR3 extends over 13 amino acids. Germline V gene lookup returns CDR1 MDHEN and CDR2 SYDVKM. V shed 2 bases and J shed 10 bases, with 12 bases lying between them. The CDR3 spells CASSLMQLSPQHF. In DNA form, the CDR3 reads TGTGCCAGCAGTTTAATGCAGTTATCACCCCAGCATTTT.

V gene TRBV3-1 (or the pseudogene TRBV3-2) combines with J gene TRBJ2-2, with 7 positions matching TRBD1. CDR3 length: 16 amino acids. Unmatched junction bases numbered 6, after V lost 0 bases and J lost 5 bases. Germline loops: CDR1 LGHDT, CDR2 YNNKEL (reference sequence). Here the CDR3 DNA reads TGTGCCAGCAGCCAAGAAAGGGGGCGCGGAACCGGGGAGCTGTTTTTT. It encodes CASSQERGRGTGELFF.

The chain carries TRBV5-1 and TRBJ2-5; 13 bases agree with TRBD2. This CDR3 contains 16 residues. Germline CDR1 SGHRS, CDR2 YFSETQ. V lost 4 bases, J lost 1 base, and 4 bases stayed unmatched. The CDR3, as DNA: TGCGCCAGCAGCCCGGGACTAGCGGGGCTCCAAGAGACCCAGTACTTC. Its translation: CASSPGLAGLQETQYF.

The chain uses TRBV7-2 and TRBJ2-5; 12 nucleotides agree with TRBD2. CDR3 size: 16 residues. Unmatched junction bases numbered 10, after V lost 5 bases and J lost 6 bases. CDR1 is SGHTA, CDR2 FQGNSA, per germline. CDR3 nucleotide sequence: TGTGCCAGCAGCGAGATCGGACTAGCGGGAAGCCAGACCCAGTACTTC. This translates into CASSEIGLAGSQTQYF.

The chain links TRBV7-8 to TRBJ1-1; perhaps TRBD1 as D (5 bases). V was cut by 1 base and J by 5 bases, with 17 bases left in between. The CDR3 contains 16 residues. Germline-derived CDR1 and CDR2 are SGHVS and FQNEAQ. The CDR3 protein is CASSLEGWAGRTEAFF. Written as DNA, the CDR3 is TGTGCCAGCAGCTTAGAGGGGTGGGCAGGGAGGACTGAAGCTTTCTTT.

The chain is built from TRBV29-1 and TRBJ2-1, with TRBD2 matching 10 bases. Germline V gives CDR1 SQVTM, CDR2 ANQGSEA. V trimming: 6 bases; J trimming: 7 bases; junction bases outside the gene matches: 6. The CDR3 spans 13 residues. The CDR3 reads CSVATSGSNEQFF. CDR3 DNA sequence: TGCAGCGTGGCGACTAGCGGGTCTAATGAGCAGTTCTTC.

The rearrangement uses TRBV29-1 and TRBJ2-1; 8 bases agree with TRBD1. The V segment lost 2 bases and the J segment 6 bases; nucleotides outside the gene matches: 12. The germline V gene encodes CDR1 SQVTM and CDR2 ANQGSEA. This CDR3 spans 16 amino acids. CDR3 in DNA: TGCAGCGTTGAATGGGATTGGACAGGGACCTCCAATGAGCAGTTCTTC. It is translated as CSVEWDWTGTSNEQFF.

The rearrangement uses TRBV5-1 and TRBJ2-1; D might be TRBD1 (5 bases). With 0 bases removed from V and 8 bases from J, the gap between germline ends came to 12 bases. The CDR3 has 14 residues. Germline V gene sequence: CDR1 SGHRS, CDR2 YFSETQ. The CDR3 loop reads CASSLAVRADEQFF. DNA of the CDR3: TGCGCCAGCAGCTTGGCTGTCAGGGCGGATGAGCAGTTCTTC.

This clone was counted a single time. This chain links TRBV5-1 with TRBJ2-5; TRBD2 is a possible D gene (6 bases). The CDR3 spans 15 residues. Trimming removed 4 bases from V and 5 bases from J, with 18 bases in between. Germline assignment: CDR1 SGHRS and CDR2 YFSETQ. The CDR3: CASSTGPGVGETQYF. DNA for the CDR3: TGCGCCAGCAGCACCGGACCGGGGGTGGGGGAGACCCAGTACTTC.

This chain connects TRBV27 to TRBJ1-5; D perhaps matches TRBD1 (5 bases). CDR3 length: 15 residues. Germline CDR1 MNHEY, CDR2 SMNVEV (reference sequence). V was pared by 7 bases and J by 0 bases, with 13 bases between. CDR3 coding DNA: TGTGCCAGCAAACAGCGGGGCGATAGCAATCAGCCCCAGCATTTT. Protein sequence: CASKQRGDSNQPQHF.